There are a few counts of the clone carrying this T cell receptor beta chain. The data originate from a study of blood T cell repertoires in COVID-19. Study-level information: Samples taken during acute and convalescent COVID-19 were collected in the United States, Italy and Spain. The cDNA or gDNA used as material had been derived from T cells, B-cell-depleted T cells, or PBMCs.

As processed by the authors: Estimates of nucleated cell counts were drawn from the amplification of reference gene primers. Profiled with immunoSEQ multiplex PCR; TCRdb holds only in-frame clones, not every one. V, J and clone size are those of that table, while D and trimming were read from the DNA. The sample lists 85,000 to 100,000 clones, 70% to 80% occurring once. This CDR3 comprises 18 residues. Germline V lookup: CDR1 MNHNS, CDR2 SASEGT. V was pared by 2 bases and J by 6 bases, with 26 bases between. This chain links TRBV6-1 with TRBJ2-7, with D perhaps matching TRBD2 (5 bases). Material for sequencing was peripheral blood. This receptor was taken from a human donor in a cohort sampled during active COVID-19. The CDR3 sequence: CASSEFGVGSGGPTEQYF. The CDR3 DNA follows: TGTGCCAGCAGTGAATTCGGGGTCGGGTCCGGTGGGCCCACCGAGCAGTACTTC.